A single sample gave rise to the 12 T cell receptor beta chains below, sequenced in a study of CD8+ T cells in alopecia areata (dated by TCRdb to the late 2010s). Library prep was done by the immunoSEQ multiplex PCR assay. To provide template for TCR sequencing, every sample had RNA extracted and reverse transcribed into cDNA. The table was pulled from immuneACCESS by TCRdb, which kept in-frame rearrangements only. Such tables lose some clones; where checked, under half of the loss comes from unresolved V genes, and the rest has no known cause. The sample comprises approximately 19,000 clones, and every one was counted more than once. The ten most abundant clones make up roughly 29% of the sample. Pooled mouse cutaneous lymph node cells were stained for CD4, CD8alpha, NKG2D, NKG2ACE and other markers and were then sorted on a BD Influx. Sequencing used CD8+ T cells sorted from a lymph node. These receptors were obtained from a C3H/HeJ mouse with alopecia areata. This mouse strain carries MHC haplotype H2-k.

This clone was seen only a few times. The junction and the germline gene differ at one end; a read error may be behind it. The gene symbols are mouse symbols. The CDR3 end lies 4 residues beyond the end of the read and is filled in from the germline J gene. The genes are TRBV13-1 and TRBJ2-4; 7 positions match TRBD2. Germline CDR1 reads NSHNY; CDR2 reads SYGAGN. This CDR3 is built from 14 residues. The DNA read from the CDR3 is TGTGCCCGCAGGAGTCCGGGGGGGGGAAAC. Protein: CARRSPGGGN. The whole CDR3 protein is CARRSPGGGNTLYF.

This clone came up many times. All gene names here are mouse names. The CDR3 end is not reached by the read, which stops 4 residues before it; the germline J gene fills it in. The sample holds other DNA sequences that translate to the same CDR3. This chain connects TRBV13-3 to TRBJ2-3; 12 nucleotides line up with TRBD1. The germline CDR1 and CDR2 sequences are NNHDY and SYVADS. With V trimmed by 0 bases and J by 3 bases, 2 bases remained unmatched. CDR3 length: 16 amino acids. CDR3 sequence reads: CASSDAGTGGAETLYF. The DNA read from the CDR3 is TGTGCCAGCAGTGATGCCGGGACAGGGGGCGCAGAA.

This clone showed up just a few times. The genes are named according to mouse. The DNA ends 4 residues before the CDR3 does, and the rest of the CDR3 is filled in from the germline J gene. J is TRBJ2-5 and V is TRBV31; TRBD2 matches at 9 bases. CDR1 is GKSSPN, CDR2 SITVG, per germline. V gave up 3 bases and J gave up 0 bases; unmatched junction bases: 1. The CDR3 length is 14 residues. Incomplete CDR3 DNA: TGTGCCTGGAGCGACTGGGGGAACCAAGAC. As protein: CAWSDWGNQD. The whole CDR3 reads CAWSDWGNQDTQYF.

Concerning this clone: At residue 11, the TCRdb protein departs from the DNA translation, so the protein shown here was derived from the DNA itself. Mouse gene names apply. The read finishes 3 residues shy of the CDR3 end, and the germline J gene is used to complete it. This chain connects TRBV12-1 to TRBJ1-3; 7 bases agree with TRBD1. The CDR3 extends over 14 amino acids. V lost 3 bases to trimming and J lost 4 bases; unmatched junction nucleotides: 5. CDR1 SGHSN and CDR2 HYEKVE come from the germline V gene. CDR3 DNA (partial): TGTGCCAGCTCTACGGGACAGAGGGGAAATACG. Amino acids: CASSTGQRGNT. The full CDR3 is CASSTGQRGNTLYF. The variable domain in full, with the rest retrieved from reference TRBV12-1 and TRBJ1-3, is DSGVVQSPRHIIKEKGGRSVLTCIPISGHSNVVWYQQTLGKELKFLIQHYEKVERDKGFLPSRFSVQQFDDYHSEMNMSALELEDSAMYFCASSTGQRGNTLYFGEGSRLIVV.

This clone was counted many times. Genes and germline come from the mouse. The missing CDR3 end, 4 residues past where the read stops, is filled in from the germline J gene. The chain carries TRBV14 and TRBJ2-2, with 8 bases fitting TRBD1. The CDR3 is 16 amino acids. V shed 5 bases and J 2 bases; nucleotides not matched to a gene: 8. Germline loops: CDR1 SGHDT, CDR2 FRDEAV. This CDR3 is CASSPPGGMNTGQLYF. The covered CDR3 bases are TGTGCCAGCAGCCCTCCAGGGGGCATGAACACCGGG.

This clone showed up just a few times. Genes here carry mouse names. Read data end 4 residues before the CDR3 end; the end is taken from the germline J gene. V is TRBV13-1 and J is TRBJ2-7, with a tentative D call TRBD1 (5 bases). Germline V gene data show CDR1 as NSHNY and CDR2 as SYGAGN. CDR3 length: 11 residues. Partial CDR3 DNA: TGTGCCAGCAGTTTCAGGGAT. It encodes CASSFRD. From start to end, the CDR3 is CASSFRDEQYF.

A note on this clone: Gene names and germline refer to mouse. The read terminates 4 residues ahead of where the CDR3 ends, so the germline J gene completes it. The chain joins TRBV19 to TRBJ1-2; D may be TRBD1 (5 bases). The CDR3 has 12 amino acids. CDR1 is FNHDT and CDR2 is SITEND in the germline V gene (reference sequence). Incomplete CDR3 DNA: TGTGCCAGCAGTATGGCAGGGACC. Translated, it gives CASSMAGT. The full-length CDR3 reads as CASSMAGTDYTF.

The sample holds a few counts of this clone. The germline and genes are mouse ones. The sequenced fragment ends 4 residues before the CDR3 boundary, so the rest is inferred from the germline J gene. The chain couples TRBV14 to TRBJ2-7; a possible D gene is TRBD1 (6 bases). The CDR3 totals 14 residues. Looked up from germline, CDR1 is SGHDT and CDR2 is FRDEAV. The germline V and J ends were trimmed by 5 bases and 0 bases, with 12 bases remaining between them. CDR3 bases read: TGTGCCAGCAGACGGGACACTTACTCCTAT. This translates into CASRRDTYSY. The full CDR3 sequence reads CASRRDTYSYEQYF.

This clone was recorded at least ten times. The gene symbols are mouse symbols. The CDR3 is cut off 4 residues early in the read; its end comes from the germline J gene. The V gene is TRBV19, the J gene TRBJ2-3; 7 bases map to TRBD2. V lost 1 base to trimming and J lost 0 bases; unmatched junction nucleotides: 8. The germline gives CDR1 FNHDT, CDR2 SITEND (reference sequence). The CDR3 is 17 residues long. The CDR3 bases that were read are TGTGCCAGCAGTATAAAACCCTGGGGGACTAGTGCAGAA. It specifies CASSIKPWGTSAE. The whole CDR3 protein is CASSIKPWGTSAETLYF.

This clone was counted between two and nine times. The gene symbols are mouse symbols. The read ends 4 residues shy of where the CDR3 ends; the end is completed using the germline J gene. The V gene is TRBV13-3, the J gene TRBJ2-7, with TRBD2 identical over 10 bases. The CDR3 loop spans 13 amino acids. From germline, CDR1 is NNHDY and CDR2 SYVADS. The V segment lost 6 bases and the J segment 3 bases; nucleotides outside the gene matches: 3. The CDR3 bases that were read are TGTGCCAGCACCAGACTGGGGGGCTAT. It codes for CASTRLGGY. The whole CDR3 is CASTRLGGYEQYF.

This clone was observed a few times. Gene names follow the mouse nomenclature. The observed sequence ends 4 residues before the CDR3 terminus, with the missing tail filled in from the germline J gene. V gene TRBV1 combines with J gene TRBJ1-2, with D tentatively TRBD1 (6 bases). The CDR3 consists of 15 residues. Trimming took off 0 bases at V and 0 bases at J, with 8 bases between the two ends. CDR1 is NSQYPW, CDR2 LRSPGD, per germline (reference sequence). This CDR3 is CTCSAEYRANSDYTF. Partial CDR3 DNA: TGCACCTGCAGTGCAGAATACAGGGCAAACTCC. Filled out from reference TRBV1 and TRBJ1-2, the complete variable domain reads VTLLEQNPRWRLVPRGQAVNLRCILKNSQYPWMSWYQQDLQKQLQWLFTLRSPGDKEVKSLPGADYLATRVTDTELRLQVANMSQGRTLYCTCSAEYRANSDYTFGSGTRLLVI.

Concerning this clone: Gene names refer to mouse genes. Partial CDR3 DNA: TGTGCCAGCAGTCCAGGGACAGGCTACAACGAA. Translating gives CASSPGTGYNE. The CDR3 in full is CASSPGTGYNERLFF. The chain couples TRBV19 to TRBJ1-4; 8 bases are a match to TRBD1. The CDR3 end lies 4 residues beyond the end of the read and is filled in from the germline J gene. CDR1 is FNHDT and CDR2 is SITEND in the germline V gene (reference sequence). The CDR3 sequence is 15 residues long. The V and J ends lost 4 bases and 4 bases, in that order; junction bases with no gene match: 6.